This section outlines one TCR beta chain sequence together with its context. Its antigen is not known. Nominal health characterized the donors when sampled, though unrecorded immune exposures were likely. This specimen comes from a study of cytomegalovirus exposure and HLA in healthy donors. Findings of the study overall: Common viral pathogens seemed, in a later analysis, to connect with several of the most significant clusters.

The J segment lost 1 base and the V segment lost 11 bases, leaving 8 bases of the junction unmatched. CDR1 and CDR2 (germline): LNHDA, SQIVND (reference sequence). CDR3 length equals 15 residues. This PCR relied on a set of 60 Vbeta primers and 13 Jbeta primers. Using immunoSEQ multiplex PCR, the repertoire was profiled, and TCRdb retains in-frame clones only, with some absent. The repertoire has approximately 240,000 clones, about three quarters of them found once; the top ten carry roughly 2.5%. This chain links TRBV19 with TRBJ2-1; 10 nucleotides match TRBD2. Sample: PBMCs. This receptor was taken from a woman aged 55-70 years in good health and CMV-seropositive. CDR3 loop: CAGLASGGSYNEQFF. CDR3 nucleotides: TGTGCCGGGTTGGCTAGCGGGGGATCCTACAATGAGCAGTTCTTC.